This T cell receptor beta chain was found in a study of cytomegalovirus exposure and HLA in healthy donors. Vbeta (60) and Jbeta (13) primers were used in the PCR. The assay was immunoSEQ multiplex PCR, and TCRdb's table has in-frame clones only and misses some. The repertoire consists of some 200,000 clones, with over 70% occurring once and the leading ten covering 3.8%. Sequenced material: PBMCs. This TCR was recovered from a man in his fifties or sixties in good health and CMV-seronegative.

The CDR3 sequence is CASSAGQGRPDGYTF. The CDR3 DNA reads TGTGCCAGCAGCGCCGGTCAGGGGCGCCCGGATGGCTACACCTTC. This chain connects TRBV9 to TRBJ1-2; a weak D match, TRBD1 (6 bases). This CDR3 has 15 amino acids. Germline V CDR1 and CDR2: SGDLS, YYNGEE. The V gene lost 3 bases and the J gene lost 6 bases, with 18 bases spanning the gap. The complete variable domain, with remaining parts taken from reference TRBV9 and TRBJ1-2, reads DSGVTQTPKHLITATGQRVTLRCSPRSGDLSVYWYQQSLDQGLQFLIQYYNGEERAKGNILERFSAQQFPDLHSELNLSSLELGDSALYFCASSAGQGRPDGYTFGSGTRLTVV.